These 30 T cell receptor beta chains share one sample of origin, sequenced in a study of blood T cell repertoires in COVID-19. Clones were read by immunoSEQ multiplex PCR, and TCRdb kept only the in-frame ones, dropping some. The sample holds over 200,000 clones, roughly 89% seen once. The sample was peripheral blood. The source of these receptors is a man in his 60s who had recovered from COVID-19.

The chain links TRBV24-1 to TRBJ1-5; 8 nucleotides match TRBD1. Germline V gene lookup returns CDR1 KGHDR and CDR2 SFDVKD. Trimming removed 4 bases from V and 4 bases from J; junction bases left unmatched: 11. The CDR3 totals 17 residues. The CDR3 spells CATSDSLGTGRNQPQHF. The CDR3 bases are TGTGCCACCAGTGACTCTCTTGGGACAGGCCGAAATCAGCCCCAGCATTTT.

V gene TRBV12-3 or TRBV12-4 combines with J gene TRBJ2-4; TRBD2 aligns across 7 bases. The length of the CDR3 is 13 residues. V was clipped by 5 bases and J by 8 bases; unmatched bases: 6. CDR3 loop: CASSPRGRDIQYF. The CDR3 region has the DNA TGTGCCAGCAGTCCCCGGGGGAGGGACATTCAGTACTTC.

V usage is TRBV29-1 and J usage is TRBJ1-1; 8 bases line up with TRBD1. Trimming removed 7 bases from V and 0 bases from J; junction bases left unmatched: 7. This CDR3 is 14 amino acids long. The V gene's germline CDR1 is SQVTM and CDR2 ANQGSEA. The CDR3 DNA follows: TGCAGCGCCCTCAACAGGGGGATGAACACTGAAGCTTTCTTT. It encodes CSALNRGMNTEAFF.

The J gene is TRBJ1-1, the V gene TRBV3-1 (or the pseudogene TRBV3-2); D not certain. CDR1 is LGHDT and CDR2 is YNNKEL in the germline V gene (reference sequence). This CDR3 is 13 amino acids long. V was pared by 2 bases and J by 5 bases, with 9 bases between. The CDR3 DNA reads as TGTGCCAGCAGCCAAAAGGGAGTAACTGAAGCTTTCTTT. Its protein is CASSQKGVTEAFF.

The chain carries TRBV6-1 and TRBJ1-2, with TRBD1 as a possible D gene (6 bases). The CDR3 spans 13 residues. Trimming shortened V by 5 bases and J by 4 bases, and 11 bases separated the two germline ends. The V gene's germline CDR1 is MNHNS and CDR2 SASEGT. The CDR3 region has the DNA TGTGCCAGCAGTTGGACAGTGACCTATGGCTACACCTTC. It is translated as CASSWTVTYGYTF.

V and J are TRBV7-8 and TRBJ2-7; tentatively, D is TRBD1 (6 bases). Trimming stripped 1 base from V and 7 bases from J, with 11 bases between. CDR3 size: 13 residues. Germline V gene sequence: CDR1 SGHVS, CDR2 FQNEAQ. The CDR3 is CASSLGQVREQYF. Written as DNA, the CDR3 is TGTGCCAGCAGCTTAGGACAGGTACGGGAGCAGTACTTC.

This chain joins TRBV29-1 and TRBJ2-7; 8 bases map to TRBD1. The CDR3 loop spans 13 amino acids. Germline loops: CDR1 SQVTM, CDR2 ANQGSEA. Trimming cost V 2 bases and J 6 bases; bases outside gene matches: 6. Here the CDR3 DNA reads TGCAGCGTTGAACGAGACAGGGGTAGCGAGCAGTACTTC. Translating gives CSVERDRGSEQYF.

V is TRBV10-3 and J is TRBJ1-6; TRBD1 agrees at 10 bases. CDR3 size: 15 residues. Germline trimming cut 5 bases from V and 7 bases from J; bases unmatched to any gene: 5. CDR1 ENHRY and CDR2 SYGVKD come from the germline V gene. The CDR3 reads CAISSDRGTNSPLHF. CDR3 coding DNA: TGTGCCATCAGTTCGGACAGGGGGACCAATTCACCCCTCCACTTT.

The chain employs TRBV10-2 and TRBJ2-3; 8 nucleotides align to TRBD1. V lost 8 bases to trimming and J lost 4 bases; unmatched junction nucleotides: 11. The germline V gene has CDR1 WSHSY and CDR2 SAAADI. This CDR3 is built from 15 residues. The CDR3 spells CASRVTGVSADTQYF. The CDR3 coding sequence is TGCGCCAGCCGGGTGACAGGGGTCAGCGCAGATACGCAGTATTTT.

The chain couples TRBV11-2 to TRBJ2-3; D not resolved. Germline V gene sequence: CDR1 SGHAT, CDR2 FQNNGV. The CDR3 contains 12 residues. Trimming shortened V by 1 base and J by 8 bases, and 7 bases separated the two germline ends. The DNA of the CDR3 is TGTGCCAGCAGCTTAGGGCCCTTTACGCAGTATTTT. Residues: CASSLGPFTQYF.

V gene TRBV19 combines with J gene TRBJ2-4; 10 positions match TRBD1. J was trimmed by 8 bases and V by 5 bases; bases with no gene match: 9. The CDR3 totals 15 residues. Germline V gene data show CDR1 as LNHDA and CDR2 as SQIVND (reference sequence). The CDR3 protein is CASSRAGTGEDIQYF. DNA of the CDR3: TGTGCCAGTAGTCGCGCCGGGACAGGGGAAGACATTCAGTACTTC.

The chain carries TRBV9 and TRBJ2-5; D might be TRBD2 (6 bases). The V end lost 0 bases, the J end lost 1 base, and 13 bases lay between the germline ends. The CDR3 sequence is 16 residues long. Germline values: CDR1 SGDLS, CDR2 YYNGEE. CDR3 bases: TGTGCCAGCAGCGTAGCTGGGATAGCGGTCCAAGAGACCCAGTACTTC. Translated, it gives CASSVAGIAVQETQYF. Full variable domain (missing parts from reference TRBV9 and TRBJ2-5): DSGVTQTPKHLITATGQRVTLRCSPRSGDLSVYWYQQSLDQGLQFLIQYYNGEERAKGNILERFSAQQFPDLHSELNLSSLELGDSALYFCASSVAGIAVQETQYFGPGTRLLVL.

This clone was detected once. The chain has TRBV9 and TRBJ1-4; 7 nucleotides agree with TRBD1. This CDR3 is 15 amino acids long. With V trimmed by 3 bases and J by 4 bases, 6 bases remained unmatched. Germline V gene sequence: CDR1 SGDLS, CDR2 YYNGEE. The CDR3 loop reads CASSAEGAGNEKLFF. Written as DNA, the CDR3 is TGTGCCAGCAGCGCCGAGGGGGCGGGTAATGAAAAACTGTTTTTT.

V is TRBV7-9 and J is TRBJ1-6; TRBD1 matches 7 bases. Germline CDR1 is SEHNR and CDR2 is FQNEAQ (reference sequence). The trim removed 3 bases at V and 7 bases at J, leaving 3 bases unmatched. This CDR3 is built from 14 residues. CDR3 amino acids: CASSLTGSNSPLHF. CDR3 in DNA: TGTGCCAGCAGCTTGACAGGGTCAAATTCACCCCTCCACTTT.

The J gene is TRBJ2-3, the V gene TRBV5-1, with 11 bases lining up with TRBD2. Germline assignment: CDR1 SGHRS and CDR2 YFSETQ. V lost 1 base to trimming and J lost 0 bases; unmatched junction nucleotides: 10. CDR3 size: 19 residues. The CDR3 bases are TGCGCCAGCAGCTTGCCTAGCGGGGGGACCTTTGCTAGCACAGATACGCAGTATTTT. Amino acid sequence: CASSLPSGGTFASTDTQYF.

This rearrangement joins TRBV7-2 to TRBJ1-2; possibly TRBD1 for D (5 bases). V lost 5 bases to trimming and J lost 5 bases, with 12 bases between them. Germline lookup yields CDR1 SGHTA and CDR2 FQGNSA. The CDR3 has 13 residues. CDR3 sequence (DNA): TGTGCCAGCAGCCTCCCGGGGGTGTATGGCTACACCTTC. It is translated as CASSLPGVYGYTF.

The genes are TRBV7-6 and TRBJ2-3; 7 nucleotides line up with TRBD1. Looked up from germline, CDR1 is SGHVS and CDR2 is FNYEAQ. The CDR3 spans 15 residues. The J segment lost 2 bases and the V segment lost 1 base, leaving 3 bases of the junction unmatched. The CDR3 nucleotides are TGTGCCAGCAGCTTAGGGGGACAGAACACAGATACGCAGTATTTT. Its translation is CASSLGGQNTDTQYF. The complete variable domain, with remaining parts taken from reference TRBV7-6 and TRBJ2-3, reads GAGVSQSPRYKVTKRGQDVALRCDPISGHVSLYWYRQALGQGPEFLTYFNYEAQQDKSGLPNDRFSAERPEGSISTLTIQRTEQRDSAMYRCASSLGGQNTDTQYFGPGTRLTVL.

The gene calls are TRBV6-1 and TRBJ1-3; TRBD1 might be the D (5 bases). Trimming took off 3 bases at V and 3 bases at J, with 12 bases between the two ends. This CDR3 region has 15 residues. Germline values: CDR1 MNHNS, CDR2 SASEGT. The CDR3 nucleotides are TGTGCCAGCAGTGAGGGTGGGGCAGGTGGAAACACCATATATTTT. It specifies CASSEGGAGGNTIYF.

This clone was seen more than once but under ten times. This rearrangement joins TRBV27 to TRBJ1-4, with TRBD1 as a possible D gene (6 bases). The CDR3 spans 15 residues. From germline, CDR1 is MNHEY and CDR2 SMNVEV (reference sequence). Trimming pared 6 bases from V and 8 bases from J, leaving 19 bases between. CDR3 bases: TGTGCCAGCAGCGCCTACAGGGAAAGGCGGGAAAAACTGTTTTTT. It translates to CASSAYRERREKLFF.

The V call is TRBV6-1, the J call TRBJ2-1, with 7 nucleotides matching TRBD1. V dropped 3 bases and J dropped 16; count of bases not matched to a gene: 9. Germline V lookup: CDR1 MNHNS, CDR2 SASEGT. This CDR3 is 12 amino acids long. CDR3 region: CASSEYGTAFFF. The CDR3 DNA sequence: TGTGCCAGCAGTGAGTACGGGACAGCGTTTTTCTTC.

The CDR3 spells CASSLLTGNQPQHF. The CDR3 DNA reads TGTGCCAGCAGCCTTTTGACAGGGAATCAGCCCCAGCATTTT. The chain joins TRBV6-6 to TRBJ1-5; 7 bases match TRBD1. Per the germline V gene, CDR1 is MNHNY and CDR2 is SVGAGI (reference sequence). J gave up 4 bases and V 6 bases, and 6 bases lay outside the gene matches. CDR3 length equals 14 residues.

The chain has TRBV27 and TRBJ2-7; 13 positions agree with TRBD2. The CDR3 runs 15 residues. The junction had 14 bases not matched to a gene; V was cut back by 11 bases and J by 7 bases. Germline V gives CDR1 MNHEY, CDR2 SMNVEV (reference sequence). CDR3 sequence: CAVRLGTSGVWEQYF. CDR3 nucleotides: TGTGCCGTAAGACTCGGGACTAGCGGGGTATGGGAGCAGTACTTC.

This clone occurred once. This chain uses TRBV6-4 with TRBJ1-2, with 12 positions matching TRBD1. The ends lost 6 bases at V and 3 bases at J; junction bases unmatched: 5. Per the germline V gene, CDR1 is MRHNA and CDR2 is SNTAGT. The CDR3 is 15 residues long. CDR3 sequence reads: CASRAGTGGDYGYTF. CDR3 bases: TGTGCCAGCAGGGCCGGGACAGGGGGCGACTATGGCTACACCTTC.

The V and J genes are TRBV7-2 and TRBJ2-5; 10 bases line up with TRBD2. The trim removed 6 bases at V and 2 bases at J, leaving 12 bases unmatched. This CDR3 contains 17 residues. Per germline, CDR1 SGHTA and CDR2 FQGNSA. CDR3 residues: CASSQTGLLAGQETQYF. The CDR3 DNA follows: TGTGCCAGCAGTCAAACAGGGTTACTAGCGGGACAAGAGACCCAGTACTTC.

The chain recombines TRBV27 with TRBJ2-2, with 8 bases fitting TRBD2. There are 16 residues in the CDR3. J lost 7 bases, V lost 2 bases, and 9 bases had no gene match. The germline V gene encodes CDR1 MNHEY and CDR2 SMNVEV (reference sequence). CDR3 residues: CASSLEAGVRGGELFF. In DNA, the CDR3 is TGTGCCAGCAGTTTAGAAGCGGGAGTACGTGGCGGGGAGCTGTTTTTT.

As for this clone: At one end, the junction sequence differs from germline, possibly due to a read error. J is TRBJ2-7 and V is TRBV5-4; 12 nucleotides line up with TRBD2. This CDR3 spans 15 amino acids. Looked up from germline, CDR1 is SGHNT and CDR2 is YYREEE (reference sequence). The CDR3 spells CASSLGASGRARQSF. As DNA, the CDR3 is TGTGCCAGCAGCTTGGGGGCTAGCGGGAGGGCCAGACAAAGCTTC.

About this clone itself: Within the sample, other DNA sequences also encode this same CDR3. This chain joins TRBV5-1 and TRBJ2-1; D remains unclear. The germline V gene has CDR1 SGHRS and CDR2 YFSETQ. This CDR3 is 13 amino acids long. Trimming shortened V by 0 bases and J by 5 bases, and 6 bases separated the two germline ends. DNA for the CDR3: TGCGCCAGCAGCTTGGGTCCCAACAATGAGCAGTTCTTC. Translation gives CASSLGPNNEQFF.

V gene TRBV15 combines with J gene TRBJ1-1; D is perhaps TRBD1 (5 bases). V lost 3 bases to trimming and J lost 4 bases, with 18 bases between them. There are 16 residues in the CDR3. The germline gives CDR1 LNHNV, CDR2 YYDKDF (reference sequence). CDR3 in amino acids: CATSRRSGLGATEAFF. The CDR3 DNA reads TGTGCCACCAGCAGGAGATCAGGGTTAGGGGCCACTGAAGCTTTCTTT.

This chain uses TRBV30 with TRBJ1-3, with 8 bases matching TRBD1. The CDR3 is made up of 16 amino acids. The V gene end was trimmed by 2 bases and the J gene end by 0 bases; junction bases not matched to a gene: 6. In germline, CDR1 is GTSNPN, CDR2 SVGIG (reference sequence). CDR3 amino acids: CAWSLRQGSSGNTIYF. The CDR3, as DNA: TGTGCCTGGAGTTTAAGACAGGGGAGCTCTGGAAACACCATATATTTT.

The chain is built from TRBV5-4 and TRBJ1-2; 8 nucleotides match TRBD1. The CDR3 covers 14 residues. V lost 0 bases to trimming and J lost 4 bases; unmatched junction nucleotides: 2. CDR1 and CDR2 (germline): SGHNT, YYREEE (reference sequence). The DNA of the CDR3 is TGTGCCAGCAGCTTGGATGGACAGGGCTATGGCTACACCTTC. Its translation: CASSLDGQGYGYTF.